This record looks at one TCR beta chain sequence and its context. Method: immunoSEQ multiplex PCR; TCRdb's copy keeps in-frame clones and lacks some. The profile shows around 32,000 clones, approximately 94% of them singletons. This sample is drawn from a study of T cells in tuberculosis. The specimen was PBMCs. This receptor was obtained from a donor under 30 with latent tuberculosis or without tuberculosis infection.

CDR3 nucleotides: TGTGCCAGCAGCTTCACGGGAGGGGGTCTGCCCGGGGAGCTGTTTTTT. Translated, it gives CASSFTGGGLPGELFF. The rearrangement joins TRBV11-2 to TRBJ2-2, with TRBD2 matching 8 bases. Germline V gene lookup returns CDR1 SGHAT and CDR2 FQNNGV. The CDR3 is made up of 16 amino acids. V dropped 3 bases and J dropped 6; count of bases not matched to a gene: 9.